The clone carrying this TCR beta chain has a single count. These data are taken from a study of radiation and T cells in renal cell carcinoma. The time point: baseline pretreatment blood. Noted treatment: 15 Gy SBRT to primary tumor, nephrectomy 4 weeks later. In germline, CDR1 is LNHDA, CDR2 SQIVND (reference sequence). The CDR3 contains 13 residues. The V gene lost 7 bases and the J gene lost 5 bases, with 12 bases spanning the gap. Assay: immunoSEQ multiplex PCR; the TCRdb copy retains only in-frame clones and omits some. Among about 150,000 clones listed, more than 70% were seen once. This sample comprised blood, obtained from a patient whose treatment included radiotherapy and nephrectomy. The TCR sequence derives from a woman between 45 and 60 years old with renal cell carcinoma. This chain links TRBV19 with TRBJ1-5; D call uncertain. Here the CDR3 DNA reads TGTGCCAGTAATAACGAGGGAGATCAGCCCCAGCATTTT. As protein: CASNNEGDQPQHF. Variable domain in full (rest from reference TRBV19 and TRBJ1-5): DGGITQSPKYLFRKEGQNVTLSCEQNLNHDAMYWYRQDPGQGLRLIYYSQIVNDFQKGDIAEGYSVSREKKESFPLTVTSAQKNPTAFYLCASNNEGDQPQHFGDGTRLSIL.